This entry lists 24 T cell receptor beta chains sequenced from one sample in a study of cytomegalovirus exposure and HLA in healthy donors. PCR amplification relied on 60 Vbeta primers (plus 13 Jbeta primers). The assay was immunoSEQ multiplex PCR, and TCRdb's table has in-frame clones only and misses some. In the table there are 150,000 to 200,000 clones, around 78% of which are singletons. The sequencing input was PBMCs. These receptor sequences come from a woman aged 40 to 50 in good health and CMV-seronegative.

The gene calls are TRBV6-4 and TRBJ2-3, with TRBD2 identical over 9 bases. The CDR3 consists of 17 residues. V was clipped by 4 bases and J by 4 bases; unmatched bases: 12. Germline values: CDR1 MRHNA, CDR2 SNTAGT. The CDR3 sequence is CASSVGASGKLADTQYF. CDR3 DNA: TGTGCCAGCAGTGTTGGGGCTAGCGGGAAATTGGCAGATACGCAGTATTTT.

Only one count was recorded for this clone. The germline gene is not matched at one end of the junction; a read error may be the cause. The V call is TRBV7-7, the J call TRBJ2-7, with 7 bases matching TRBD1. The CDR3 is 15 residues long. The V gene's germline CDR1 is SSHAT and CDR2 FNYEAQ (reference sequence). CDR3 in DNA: TGTGCTAGCAGCCCACAGGGGTTACCATCCTACGAGCAGTACTTC. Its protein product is CASSPQGLPSYEQYF.

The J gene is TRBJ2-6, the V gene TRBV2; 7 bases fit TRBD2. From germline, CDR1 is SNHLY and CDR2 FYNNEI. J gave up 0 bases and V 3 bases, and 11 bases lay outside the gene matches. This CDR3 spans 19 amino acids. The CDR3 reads CASSDGLGRGDSGANVLTF. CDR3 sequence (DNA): TGTGCCAGCAGTGATGGGTTAGGTCGGGGGGACTCTGGGGCCAACGTCCTGACTTTC.

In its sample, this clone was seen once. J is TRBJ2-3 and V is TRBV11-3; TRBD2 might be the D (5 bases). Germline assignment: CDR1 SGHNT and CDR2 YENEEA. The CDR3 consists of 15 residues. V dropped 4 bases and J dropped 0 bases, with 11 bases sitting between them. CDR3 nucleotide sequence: TGTGCCAGCAGCTCTAGCCCCCTTAGCACAGATACGCAGTATTTT. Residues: CASSSSPLSTDTQYF.

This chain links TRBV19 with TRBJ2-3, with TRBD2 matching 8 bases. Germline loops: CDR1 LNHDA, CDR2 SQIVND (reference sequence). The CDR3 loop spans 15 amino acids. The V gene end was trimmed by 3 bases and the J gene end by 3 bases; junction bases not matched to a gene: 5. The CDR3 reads CASSIGASGTDTQYF. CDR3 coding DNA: TGTGCCAGTAGTATTGGGGCTAGCGGGACAGATACGCAGTATTTT.

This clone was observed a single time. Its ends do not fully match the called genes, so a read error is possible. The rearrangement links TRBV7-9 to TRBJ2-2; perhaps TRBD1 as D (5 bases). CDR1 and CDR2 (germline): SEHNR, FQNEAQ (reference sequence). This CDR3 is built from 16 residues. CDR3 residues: CSSSLDTGWNTGELFF. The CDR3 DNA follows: TGTTCCAGCAGCTTAGATACAGGATGGAACACCGGGGAGCTGTTTTTT.

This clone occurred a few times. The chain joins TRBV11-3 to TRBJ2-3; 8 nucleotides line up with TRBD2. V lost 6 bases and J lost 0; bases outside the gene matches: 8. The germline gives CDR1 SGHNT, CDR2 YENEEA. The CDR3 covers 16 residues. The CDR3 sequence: CASRFREGGSTDTQYF. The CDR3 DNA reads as TGTGCCAGCAGGTTCCGGGAGGGGGGGAGCACAGATACGCAGTATTTT.

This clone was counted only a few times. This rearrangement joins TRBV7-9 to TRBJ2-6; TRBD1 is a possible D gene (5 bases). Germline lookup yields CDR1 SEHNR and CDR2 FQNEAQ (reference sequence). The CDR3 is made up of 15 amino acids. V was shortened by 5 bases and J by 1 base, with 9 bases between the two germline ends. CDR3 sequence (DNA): TGTGCCAGCAGCCTCACAGGATCTGGGGCCAACGTCCTGACTTTC. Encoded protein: CASSLTGSGANVLTF.

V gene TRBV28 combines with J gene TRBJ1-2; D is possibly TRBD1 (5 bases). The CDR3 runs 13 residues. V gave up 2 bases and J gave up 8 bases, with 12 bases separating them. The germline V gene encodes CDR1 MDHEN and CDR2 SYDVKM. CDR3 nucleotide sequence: TGTGCCAGCAGTTTAGGGGGGGATCGAGGCTACACCTTC. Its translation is CASSLGGDRGYTF.

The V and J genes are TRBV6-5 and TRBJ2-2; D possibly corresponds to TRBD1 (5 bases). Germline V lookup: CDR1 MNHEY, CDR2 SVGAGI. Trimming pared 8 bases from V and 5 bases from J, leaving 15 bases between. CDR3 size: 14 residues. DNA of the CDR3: TGTGCCAGCCACCCGTTTCAGGGAACCGGGGAGCTGTTTTTT. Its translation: CASHPFQGTGELFF.

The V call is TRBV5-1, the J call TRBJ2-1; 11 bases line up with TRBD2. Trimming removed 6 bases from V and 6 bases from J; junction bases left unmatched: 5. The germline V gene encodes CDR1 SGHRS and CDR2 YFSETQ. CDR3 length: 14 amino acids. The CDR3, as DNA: TGCGCCAGCATCGGACTAGCGGGTTCCAATGAGCAGTTCTTC. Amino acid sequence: CASIGLAGSNEQFF.

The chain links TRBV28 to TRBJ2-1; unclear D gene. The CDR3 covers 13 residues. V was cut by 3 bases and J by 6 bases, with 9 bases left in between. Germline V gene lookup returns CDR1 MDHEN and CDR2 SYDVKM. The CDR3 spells CASSFQFGNEQFF. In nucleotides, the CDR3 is TGTGCCAGCAGTTTTCAATTCGGCAATGAGCAGTTCTTC.

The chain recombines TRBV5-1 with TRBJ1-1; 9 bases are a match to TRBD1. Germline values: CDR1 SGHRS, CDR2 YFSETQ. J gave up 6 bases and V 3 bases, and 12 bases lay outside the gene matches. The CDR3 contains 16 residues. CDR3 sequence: CASSSPPAGQGAEAFF. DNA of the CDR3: TGCGCCAGCAGCTCACCTCCCGCGGGACAGGGTGCTGAAGCTTTCTTT.

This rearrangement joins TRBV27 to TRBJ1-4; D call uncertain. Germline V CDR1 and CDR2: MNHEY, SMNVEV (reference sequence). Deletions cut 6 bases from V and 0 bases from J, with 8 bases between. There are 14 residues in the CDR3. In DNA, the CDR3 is TGTGCCAGCAGCCCTTCTGCAACTAATGAAAAACTGTTTTTT. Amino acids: CASSPSATNEKLFF.

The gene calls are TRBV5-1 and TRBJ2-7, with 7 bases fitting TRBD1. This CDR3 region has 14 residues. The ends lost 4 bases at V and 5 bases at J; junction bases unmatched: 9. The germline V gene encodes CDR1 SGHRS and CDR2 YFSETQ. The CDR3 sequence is CASSLQQGLNEQYF. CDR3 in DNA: TGCGCCAGCAGCCTCCAACAGGGGCTAAACGAGCAGTACTTC. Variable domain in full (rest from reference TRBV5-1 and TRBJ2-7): KAGVTQTPRYLIKTRGQQVTLSCSPISGHRSVSWYQQTPGQGLQFLFEYFSETQRNKGNFPGRFSGRQFSNSRSEMNVSTLELGDSALYLCASSLQQGLNEQYFGPGTRLTVT.

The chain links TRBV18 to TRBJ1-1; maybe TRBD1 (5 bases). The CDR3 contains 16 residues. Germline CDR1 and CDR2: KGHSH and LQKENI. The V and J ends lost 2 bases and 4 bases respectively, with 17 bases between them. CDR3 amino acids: CASSPTRGWDSTEAFF. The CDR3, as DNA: TGTGCCAGCTCACCAACAAGGGGATGGGATAGCACTGAAGCTTTCTTT.

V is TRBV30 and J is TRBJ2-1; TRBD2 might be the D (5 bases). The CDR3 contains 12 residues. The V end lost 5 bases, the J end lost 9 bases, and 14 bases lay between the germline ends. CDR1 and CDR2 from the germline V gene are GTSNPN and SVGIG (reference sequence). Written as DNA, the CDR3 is TGTGCCTGGGAAGGGCCGGCGGGTGAGCAGTTCTTC. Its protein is CAWEGPAGEQFF.

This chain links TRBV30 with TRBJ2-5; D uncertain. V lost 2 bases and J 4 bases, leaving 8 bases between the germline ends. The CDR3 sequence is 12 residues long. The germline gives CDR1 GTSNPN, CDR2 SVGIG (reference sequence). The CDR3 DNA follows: TGTGCCTGGAGTCCCCAAGCAGAGACCCAGTACTTC. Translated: CAWSPQAETQYF.

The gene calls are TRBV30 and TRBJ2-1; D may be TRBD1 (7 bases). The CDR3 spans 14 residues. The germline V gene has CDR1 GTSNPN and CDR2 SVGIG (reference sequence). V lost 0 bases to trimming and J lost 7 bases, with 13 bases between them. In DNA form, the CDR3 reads TGTGCCTGGAGTGTATTGACAGGGAGGAATGAGCAGTTCTTC. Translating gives CAWSVLTGRNEQFF. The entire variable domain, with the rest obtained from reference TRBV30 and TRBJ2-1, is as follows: SQTIHQWPATLVQPVGSPLSLECTVEGTSNPNLYWYRQAAGRGLQLLFYSVGIGQISSEVPQNLSASRPQDRQFILSSKKLLLSDSGFYLCAWSVLTGRNEQFFGPGTRLTVL.

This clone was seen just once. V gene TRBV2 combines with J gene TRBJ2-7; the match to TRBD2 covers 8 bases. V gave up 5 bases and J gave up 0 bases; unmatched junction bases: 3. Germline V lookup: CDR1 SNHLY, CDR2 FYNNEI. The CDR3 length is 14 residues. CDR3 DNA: TGTGCCAGCAGTCCACTAGCGGCCTCCTACGAGCAGTACTTC. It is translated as CASSPLAASYEQYF.

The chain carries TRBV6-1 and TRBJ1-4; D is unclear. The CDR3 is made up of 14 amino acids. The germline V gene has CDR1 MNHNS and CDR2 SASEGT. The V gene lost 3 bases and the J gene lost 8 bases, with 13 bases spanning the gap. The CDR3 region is CASSEVGGPEKLFF. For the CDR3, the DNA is TGTGCCAGCAGTGAGGTCGGTGGGCCCGAAAAACTGTTTTTT.

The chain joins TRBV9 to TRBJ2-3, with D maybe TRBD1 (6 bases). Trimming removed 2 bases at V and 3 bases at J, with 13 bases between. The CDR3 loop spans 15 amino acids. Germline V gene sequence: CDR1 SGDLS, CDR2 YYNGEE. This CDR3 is CASSVLGRGTDTQYF. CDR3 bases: TGTGCCAGCAGCGTTCTAGGAAGGGGGACAGATACGCAGTATTTT. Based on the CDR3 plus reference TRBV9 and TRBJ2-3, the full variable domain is DSGVTQTPKHLITATGQRVTLRCSPRSGDLSVYWYQQSLDQGLQFLIQYYNGEERAKGNILERFSAQQFPDLHSELNLSSLELGDSALYFCASSVLGRGTDTQYFGPGTRLTVL.

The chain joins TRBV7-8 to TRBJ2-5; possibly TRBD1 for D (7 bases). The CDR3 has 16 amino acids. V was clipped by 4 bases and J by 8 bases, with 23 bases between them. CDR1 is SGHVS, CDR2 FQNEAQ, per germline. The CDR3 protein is CASSSWQGGLQGTQYF. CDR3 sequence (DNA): TGTGCCAGCAGCTCTTGGCAGGGGGGATTGCAAGGAACCCAGTACTTC.

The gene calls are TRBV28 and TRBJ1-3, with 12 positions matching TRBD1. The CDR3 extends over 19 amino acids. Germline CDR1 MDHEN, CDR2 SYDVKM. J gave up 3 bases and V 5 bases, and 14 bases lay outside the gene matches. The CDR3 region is CASSPSGTGGGSLGNTIYF. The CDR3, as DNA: TGTGCCAGCAGTCCCTCCGGGACAGGGGGCGGCAGTCTTGGAAACACCATATATTTT.